This TCR beta chain is from a study of T cell repertoires in cytomegalovirus infection. Study-level information: Public signatures in TCR beta pointed to CMV infection and matching HLA type.

The J segment lost 6 bases and the V segment lost 7 bases, leaving 7 bases of the junction unmatched. The CDR3 contains 14 residues. Germline values: CDR1 MNHNS, CDR2 SASEGT. This clonotype was detected only a few times. Its antigen remains unknown. Study results and caveats: Cumulative frequency (of public TCR beta family members) identified carriers of CMV plus the relevant HLA. Across the ex vivo response, the dominant clonotypes were HLA-C-restricted CMV-specific TCR beta clonotypes.

TCRdb reprocessed the reads with MiXCR, giving one entry per CDR3 protein. Among 830,000 or so distinct CDR3 sequences, less than 35% were seen once, and the ten largest hold approximately 13%. Specimen: cultured CD8+ T cells from PBMCs, collected from culture after CMV antigen stimulation. J is TRBJ2-2 and V is TRBV6-1, with 8 bases identical to TRBD1. This clonotype originated in a human donor in good health (CMV status not recorded). Some clones in this sample may be carry-over from other donors' samples. The CDR3 nucleotides read TGTGCCAGCAAGACAGGGGAGAAGGCCGGGGAGCTGTTTTTT. Translation gives CASKTGEKAGELFF.